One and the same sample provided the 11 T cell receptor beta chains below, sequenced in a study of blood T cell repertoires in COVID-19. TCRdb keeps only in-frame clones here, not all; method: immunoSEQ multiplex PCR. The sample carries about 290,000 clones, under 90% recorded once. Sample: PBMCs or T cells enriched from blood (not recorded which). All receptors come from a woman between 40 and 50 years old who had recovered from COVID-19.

CDR3 nucleotides: TGTGCCAGCAGTACAGGGTTGCGGACTGAAGCTTTCTTT. It encodes CASSTGLRTEAFF. The chain uses TRBV2 and TRBJ1-1, with a tentative D call TRBD1 (6 bases). Trimming left V 5 bases short and J 5 bases short, with 12 bases between. CDR3 length equals 13 residues. CDR1 and CDR2 from the germline V gene are SNHLY and FYNNEI.

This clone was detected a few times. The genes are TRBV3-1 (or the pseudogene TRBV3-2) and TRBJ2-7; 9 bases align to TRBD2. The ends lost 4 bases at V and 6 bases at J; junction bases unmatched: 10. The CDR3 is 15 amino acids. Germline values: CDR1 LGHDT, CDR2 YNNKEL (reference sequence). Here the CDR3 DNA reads TGTGCCAGCAGCCCCGGGGAGCGGGAGGCGGTCGAGCAGTACTTC. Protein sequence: CASSPGEREAVEQYF.

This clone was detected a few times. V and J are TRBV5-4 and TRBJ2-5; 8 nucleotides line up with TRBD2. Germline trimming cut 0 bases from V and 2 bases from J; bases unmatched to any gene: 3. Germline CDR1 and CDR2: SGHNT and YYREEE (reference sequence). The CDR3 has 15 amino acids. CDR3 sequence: CASSLASSGQETQYF. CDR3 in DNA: TGTGCCAGCAGCTTGGCTTCTAGCGGGCAAGAGACCCAGTACTTC. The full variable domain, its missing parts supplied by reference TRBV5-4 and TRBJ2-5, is ETGVTQSPTHLIKTRGQQVTLRCSSQSGHNTVSWYQQALGQGPQFIFQYYREEENGRGNFPPRFSGLQFPNYSSELNVNALELDDSALYLCASSLASSGQETQYFGPGTRLLVL.

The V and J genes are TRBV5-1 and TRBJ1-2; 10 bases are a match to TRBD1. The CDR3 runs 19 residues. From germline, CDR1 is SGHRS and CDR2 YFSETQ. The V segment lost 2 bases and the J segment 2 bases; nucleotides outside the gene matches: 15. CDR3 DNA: TGCGCCAGCAGCTTCGGCTTGCCGGGACAGGGGTTATCAAACTATGGCTACACCTTC. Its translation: CASSFGLPGQGLSNYGYTF.

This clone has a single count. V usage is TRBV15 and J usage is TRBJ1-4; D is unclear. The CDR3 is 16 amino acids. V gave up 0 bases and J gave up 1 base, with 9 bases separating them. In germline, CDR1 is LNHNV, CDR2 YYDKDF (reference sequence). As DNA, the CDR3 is TGTGCCACCAGCAGAGATTTTTCAGGAACTAATGAAAAACTGTTTTTT. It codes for CATSRDFSGTNEKLFF.

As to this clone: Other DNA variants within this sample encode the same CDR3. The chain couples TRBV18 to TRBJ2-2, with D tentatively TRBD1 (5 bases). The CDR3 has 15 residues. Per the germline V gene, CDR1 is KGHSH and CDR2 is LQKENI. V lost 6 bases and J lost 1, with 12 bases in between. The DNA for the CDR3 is TGTGCCAGCTCCCAAGGTCAGGGGAACACCGGGGAGCTGTTTTTT. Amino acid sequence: CASSQGQGNTGELFF.

In DNA form, the CDR3 reads TGTGCCAGCACTGGAGGGGGCCACAATGAGCAGTTCTTC. Translated: CASTGGGHNEQFF. This sequence joins TRBV2 and TRBJ2-1; D is possibly TRBD1 (7 bases). The CDR3 has 13 amino acids. Germline CDR1 is SNHLY and CDR2 is FYNNEI. V shed 7 bases and J shed 5 bases, with 12 bases lying between them.

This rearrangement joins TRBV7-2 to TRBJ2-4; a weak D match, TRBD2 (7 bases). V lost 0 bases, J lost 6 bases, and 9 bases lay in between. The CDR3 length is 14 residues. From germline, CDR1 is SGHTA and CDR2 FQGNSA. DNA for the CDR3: TGTGCCAGCAGCTTAGCGGGGGGGCCAAACATTCAGTACTTC. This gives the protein CASSLAGGPNIQYF. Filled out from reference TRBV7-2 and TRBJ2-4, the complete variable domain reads GAGVSQSPSNKVTEKGKDVELRCDPISGHTALYWYRQSLGQGLEFLIYFQGNSAPDKSGLPSDRFSAERTGGSVSTLTIQRTQQEDSAVYLCASSLAGGPNIQYFGAGTRLSVL.

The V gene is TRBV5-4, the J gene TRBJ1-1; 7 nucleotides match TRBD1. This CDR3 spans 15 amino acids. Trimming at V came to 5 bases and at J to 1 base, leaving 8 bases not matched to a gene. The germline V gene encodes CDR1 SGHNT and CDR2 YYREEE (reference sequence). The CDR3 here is CASRSGTVKNTEAFF. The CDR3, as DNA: TGTGCCAGCAGGTCCGGGACAGTAAAGAACACTGAAGCTTTCTTT.

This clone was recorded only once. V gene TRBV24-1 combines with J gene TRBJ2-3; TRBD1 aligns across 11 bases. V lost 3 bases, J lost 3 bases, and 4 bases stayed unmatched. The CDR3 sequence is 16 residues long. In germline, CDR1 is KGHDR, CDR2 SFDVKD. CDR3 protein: CATSDADRGRTDTQYF. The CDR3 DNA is TGTGCCACCAGTGATGCGGACAGGGGGCGGACAGATACGCAGTATTTT.

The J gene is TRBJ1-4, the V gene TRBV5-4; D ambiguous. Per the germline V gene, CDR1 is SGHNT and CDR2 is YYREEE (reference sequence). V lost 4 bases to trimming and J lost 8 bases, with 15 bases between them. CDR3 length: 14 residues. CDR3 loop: CASSPSSGDEKLFF. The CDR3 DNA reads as TGTGCCAGCAGCCCCTCTAGTGGAGACGAAAAACTGTTTTTT.